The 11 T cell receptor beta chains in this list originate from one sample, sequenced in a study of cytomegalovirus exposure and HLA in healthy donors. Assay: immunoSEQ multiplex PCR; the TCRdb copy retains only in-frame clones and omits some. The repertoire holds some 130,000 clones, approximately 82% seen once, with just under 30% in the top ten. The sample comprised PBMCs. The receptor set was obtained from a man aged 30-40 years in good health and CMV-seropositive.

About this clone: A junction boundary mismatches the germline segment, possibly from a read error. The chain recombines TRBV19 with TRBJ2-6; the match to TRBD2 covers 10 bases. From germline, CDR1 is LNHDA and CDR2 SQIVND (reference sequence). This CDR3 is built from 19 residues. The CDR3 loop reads CASTGGKSGRASGANVLTF. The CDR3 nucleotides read TGTGCCTCTACCGGGGGAAAAAGCGGGAGGGCCTCTGGGGCTAACGTCCTGACTTTC.

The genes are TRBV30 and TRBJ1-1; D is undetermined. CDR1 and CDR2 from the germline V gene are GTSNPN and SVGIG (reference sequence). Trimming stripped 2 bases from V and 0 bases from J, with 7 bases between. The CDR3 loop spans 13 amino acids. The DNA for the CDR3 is TGTGCCTGGAGTCCGGGTATGAACACTGAAGCTTTCTTT. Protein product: CAWSPGMNTEAFF.

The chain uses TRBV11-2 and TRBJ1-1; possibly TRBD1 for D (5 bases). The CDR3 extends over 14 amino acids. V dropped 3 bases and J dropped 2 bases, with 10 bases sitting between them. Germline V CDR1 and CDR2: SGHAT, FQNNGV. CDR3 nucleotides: TGTGCCAGCAGCTTGAGAACAGGTAACACTGAAGCTTTCTTT. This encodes CASSLRTGNTEAFF.

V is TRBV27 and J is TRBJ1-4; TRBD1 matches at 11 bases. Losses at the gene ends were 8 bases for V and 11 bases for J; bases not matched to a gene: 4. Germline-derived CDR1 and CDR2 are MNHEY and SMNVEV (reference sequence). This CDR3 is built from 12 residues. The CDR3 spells CASRTGGEKLFF. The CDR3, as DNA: TGTGCCAGCCGGACAGGGGGCGAGAAACTGTTTTTT.

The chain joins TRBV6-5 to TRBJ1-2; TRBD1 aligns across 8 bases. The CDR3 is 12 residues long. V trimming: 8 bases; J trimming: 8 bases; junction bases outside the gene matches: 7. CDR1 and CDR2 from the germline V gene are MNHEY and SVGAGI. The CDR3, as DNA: TGTGCCAGCCGAACAGGGGGGAAAGGCTACACCTTC. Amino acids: CASRTGGKGYTF.

The CDR3 spells CASSQFTGNTGELFF. In DNA form, the CDR3 reads TGTGCCAGCAGCCAGTTTACAGGGAACACCGGGGAGCTGTTTTTT. The chain joins TRBV6-1 to TRBJ2-2; maybe TRBD1 (5 bases). V lost 6 bases and J 1 base, leaving 12 bases between the germline ends. Germline-derived CDR1 and CDR2 are MNHNS and SASEGT. The CDR3 sequence is 15 residues long.

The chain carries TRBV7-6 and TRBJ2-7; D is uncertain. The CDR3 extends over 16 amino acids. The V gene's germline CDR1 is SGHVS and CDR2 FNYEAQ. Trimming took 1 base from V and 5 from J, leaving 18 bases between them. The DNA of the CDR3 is TGTGCCAGCAGCTTAGTCGCGGCGATATCCCCTGACGAGCAGTACTTC. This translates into CASSLVAAISPDEQYF.

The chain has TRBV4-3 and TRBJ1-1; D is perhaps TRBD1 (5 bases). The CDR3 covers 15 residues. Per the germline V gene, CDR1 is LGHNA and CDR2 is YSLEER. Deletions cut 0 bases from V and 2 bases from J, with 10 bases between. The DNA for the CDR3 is TGCGCCAGCAGCCAAGATGCAGGGCCAAACACTGAAGCTTTCTTT. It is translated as CASSQDAGPNTEAFF.

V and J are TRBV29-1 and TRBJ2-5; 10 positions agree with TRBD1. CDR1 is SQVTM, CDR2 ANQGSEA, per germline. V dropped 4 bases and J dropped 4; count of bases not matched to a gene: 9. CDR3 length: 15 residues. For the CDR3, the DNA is TGCAGCGTTGTAGGGGACAGGGGAGGGCGAGAGACCCAGTACTTC. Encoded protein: CSVVGDRGGRETQYF.

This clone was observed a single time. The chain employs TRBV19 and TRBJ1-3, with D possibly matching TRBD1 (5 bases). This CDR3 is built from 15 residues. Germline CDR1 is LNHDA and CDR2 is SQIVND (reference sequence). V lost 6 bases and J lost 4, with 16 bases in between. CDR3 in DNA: TGTGCCAGTAGCTTCGGGGGGTCGGTGGGAAACACCATATATTTT. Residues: CASSFGGSVGNTIYF.

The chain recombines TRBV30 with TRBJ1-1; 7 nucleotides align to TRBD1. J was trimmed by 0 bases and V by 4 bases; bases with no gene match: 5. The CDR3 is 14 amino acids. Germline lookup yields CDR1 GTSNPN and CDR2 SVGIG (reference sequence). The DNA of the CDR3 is TGTGCCTGGAATTGGGACAGCTTGAACACTGAAGCTTTCTTT. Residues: CAWNWDSLNTEAFF.